These 12 T cell receptor beta chains originate from one sample sequenced in a study of cytomegalovirus exposure and HLA in healthy donors. This table comes from immunoSEQ multiplex PCR, and its TCRdb copy is limited to in-frame clones, with some not included. The table includes 100,000 to 150,000 clones, 86% detected once. Sample: PBMCs. Receptor source: a man aged 18 to 35 in good health and CMV-seronegative.

The sample holds one count of this clone. The V and J genes are TRBV5-1 and TRBJ2-1, with D tentatively TRBD2 (6 bases). CDR1 is SGHRS, CDR2 YFSETQ, per germline. The CDR3 has 14 residues. V was pared by 0 bases and J by 7 bases, with 11 bases between. The CDR3, as DNA: TGCGCCAGCAGCTTGGTGGTAGGGAGGAATGAGCAGTTCTTC. Protein: CASSLVVGRNEQFF.

The chain uses TRBV5-4 and TRBJ2-7; a weak D match, TRBD1 (8 bases). The CDR3 has 13 amino acids. Looked up from germline, CDR1 is SGHNT and CDR2 is YYREEE (reference sequence). The V and J ends lost 3 bases and 12 bases respectively, with 19 bases between them. CDR3 in amino acids: CASSWGGQDSWYF. In DNA form, the CDR3 reads TGTGCCAGCAGCTGGGGGGGACAGGATTCGTGGTACTTC. The full variable domain, rest sourced from reference TRBV5-4 and TRBJ2-7, is ETGVTQSPTHLIKTRGQQVTLRCSSQSGHNTVSWYQQALGQGPQFIFQYYREEENGRGNFPPRFSGLQFPNYSSELNVNALELDDSALYLCASSWGGQDSWYFGPGTRLTVT.

The V and J genes are TRBV6-5 and TRBJ1-1, with D possibly matching TRBD1 (5 bases). V gave up 7 bases and J gave up 4 bases, with 16 bases separating them. This CDR3 comprises 14 residues. Germline loops: CDR1 MNHEY, CDR2 SVGAGI. The CDR3 bases are TGTGCCAGCACCCCGACCAGGGCTCGCACTGAAGCTTTCTTT. It translates to CASTPTRARTEAFF.

This chain links TRBV2 with TRBJ2-1; 11 bases align to TRBD2. The CDR3 totals 19 residues. The ends lost 4 bases at V and 0 bases at J; junction bases unmatched: 11. The germline CDR1 and CDR2 sequences are SNHLY and FYNNEI. CDR3 amino acids: CASSAEYGTSGSSYNEQFF. DNA of the CDR3: TGTGCCAGCAGTGCCGAGTATGGGACTAGCGGATCCTCCTACAATGAGCAGTTCTTC.

The chain links TRBV27 to TRBJ1-2; TRBD1 matches 7 bases. CDR1 is MNHEY, CDR2 SMNVEV, per germline (reference sequence). The V segment lost 5 bases and the J segment 1 base; nucleotides outside the gene matches: 7. The CDR3 is 15 residues long. CDR3 bases: TGTGCCAGCAGTCCATCCCAGGGGGGTAACTATGGCTACACCTTC. It encodes CASSPSQGGNYGYTF.

J is TRBJ2-7 and V is TRBV2, with D uncertain. Germline V lookup: CDR1 SNHLY, CDR2 FYNNEI. The ends were cut back, 5 bases at V and 3 bases at J, with 11 bases in the middle. This CDR3 spans 13 amino acids. CDR3 sequence: CASSIGRNYEQYF. DNA for the CDR3: TGTGCCAGCAGTATTGGCAGAAACTACGAGCAGTACTTC. Drawing the rest from reference TRBV2 and TRBJ2-7, the complete variable domain is EPEVTQTPSHQVTQMGQEVILRCVPISNHLYFYWYRQILGQKVEFLVSFYNNEISEKSEIFDDQFSVERPDGSNFTLKIRSTKLEDSAMYFCASSIGRNYEQYFGPGTRLTVT.

This rearrangement joins TRBV4-1 to TRBJ1-5; a possible D gene is TRBD1 (5 bases). With 6 bases removed from V and 0 bases from J, the gap between germline ends came to 15 bases. The CDR3 is made up of 16 amino acids. Germline lookup yields CDR1 MGHRA and CDR2 YSYEKL. The CDR3 DNA reads as TGCGCCAGCAGTAGGGGCCAGCCTTATAGCAATCAGCCCCAGCATTTT. Residues: CASSRGQPYSNQPQHF.

The chain uses TRBV9 and TRBJ1-1; no clear D gene. V was pared by 0 bases and J by 10 bases, with 13 bases between. CDR3 length: 13 residues. Germline V gene lookup returns CDR1 SGDLS and CDR2 YYNGEE. The CDR3: CASSVATEGTAFF. DNA for the CDR3: TGTGCCAGCAGCGTAGCTACTGAGGGTACAGCTTTCTTT.

This clone was recorded only once. J is TRBJ1-1 and V is TRBV2, with TRBD1 matching 11 bases. Germline V CDR1 and CDR2: SNHLY, FYNNEI. This CDR3 contains 13 residues. V lost 7 bases to trimming and J lost 4 bases; unmatched junction nucleotides: 2. The CDR3 DNA follows: TGTGCCAGCACGGGGACAGGGGGCACTGAAGCTTTCTTT. Translating it yields CASTGTGGTEAFF.

J is TRBJ2-7 and V is TRBV4-1; 10 nucleotides align to TRBD2. This CDR3 has 21 residues. Germline values: CDR1 MGHRA, CDR2 YSYEKL. V shed 1 base, J shed 1 base, and the junction held 19 bases outside the gene matches. CDR3 loop: CASSQAGGGLARPGASYEQYF. The CDR3 DNA is TGCGCCAGCAGCCAAGCCGGGGGGGGACTAGCGAGACCGGGGGCTTCCTACGAGCAGTACTTC.

This chain joins TRBV19 and TRBJ2-3, with D unclear. Germline CDR1 reads LNHDA; CDR2 reads SQIVND (reference sequence). V lost 5 bases and J lost 2, with 5 bases in between. This CDR3 region has 12 residues. The CDR3 DNA is TGTGCCAGTAGTCAAAACACAGATACGCAGTATTTT. Its protein product is CASSQNTDTQYF.

A single count supports this clone. Written as DNA, the CDR3 is TGTGCCAGCAGCCGGGACAGGGACGTAGGAAAACTGTTTTTT. Amino acid sequence: CASSRDRDVGKLFF. V usage is TRBV5-6 and J usage is TRBJ1-4, with TRBD1 matching 9 bases. CDR3 length: 14 amino acids. Germline CDR1 reads SGHDT; CDR2 reads YYEEEE. V trimming: 4 bases; J trimming: 10 bases; junction bases outside the gene matches: 8. The entire variable domain, with the rest obtained from reference TRBV5-6 and TRBJ1-4, is as follows: DAGVTQSPTHLIKTRGQQVTLRCSPKSGHDTVSWYQQALGQGPQFIFQYYEEEERQRGNFPDRFSGHQFPNYSSELNVNALLLGDSALYLCASSRDRDVGKLFFGSGTQLSVL.